This record covers a single TCR beta chain. The ends were cut back, 0 bases at V and 5 bases at J, with 11 bases in the middle. Germline V lookup: CDR1 LGHNA, CDR2 YSLEER. CDR3 length: 15 residues. The data derive from a study of radiotherapy plus CTLA-4 blockade in lung cancer. Clones were sequenced by immunoSEQ multiplex PCR, and TCRdb holds only the in-frame ones, with some missing. The sample has more than 90,000 clones, around 75% seen once; the top ten hold roughly 5.2%. The chain recombines TRBV4-3 with TRBJ2-1; possibly TRBD2 for D (6 bases). The material was peripheral blood, obtained from a patient treated with radiotherapy plus ipilimumab. The receptor comes from a human donor with non-small cell lung cancer who had a partial response to radiotherapy plus ipilimumab. Written as DNA, the CDR3 is TGCGCCAGCAGCCAAGATGGTACTAGCCACAATGAGCAGTTCTTC. It specifies CASSQDGTSHNEQFF.